A single sample gave rise to the 22 T cell receptor beta chains below, sequenced in a study of blood T cell repertoires in COVID-19. The data were produced by immunoSEQ multiplex PCR, yet TCRdb's version contains in-frame clones alone and is incomplete. The sample holds approximately 190,000 clones, about 88% seen once. Input material: PBMCs or T cells enriched from blood (not recorded which). All receptors derive from a woman aged 40-49 years in a cohort exposed to, infected with or recovered from COVID-19 (not recorded which).

The V call is TRBV15, the J call TRBJ1-2; the D gene is possibly TRBD1 (5 bases). Germline CDR1 LNHNV, CDR2 YYDKDF (reference sequence). The CDR3 consists of 15 residues. Trimming took 3 bases from V and 4 from J, leaving 15 bases between them. As DNA, the CDR3 is TGTGCCACCAGCAGGGGAGGGGAAGAGGTCTATGGCTACACCTTC. This gives the protein CATSRGGEEVYGYTF.

The CDR3 protein is CASSLGQGGTYEQYF. The CDR3 nucleotides read TGTGCCAGCAGCTTGGGTCAGGGTGGAACCTACGAGCAGTACTTC. The V and J genes are TRBV5-6 and TRBJ2-7; the D gene is possibly TRBD1 (5 bases). There are 15 residues in the CDR3. Germline-derived CDR1 and CDR2 are SGHDT and YYEEEE. The V gene lost 0 bases and the J gene lost 2 bases, with 12 bases spanning the gap.

The chain joins TRBV29-1 to TRBJ2-7, with TRBD1 matching over 7 bases. Trimming at V came to 7 bases and at J to 4 bases, leaving 7 bases not matched to a gene. Germline CDR1 reads SQVTM; CDR2 reads ANQGSEA. The CDR3 is made up of 12 amino acids. The CDR3 coding sequence is TGCAGCGCCCTGGACAGGCGGTACGAGCAGTACTTC. This sequence encodes CSALDRRYEQYF.

The chain employs TRBV5-5 and TRBJ2-1; maybe TRBD2 (5 bases). Trimming pared 1 base from V and 2 bases from J, leaving 10 bases between. CDR1 is SGHKS, CDR2 YYEKEE, per germline (reference sequence). The length of the CDR3 is 15 residues. The CDR3 here is CASSLSLGTYNEQFF. DNA of the CDR3: TGTGCCAGCAGCTTGTCACTAGGGACCTACAATGAGCAGTTCTTC. The variable domain in full, completed from reference TRBV5-5 and TRBJ2-1, reads DAGVTQSPTHLIKTRGQQVTLRCSPISGHKSVSWYQQVLGQGPQFIFQYYEKEERGRGNFPDRFSARQFPNYSSELNVNALLLGDSALYLCASSLSLGTYNEQFFGPGTRLTVL.

This rearrangement joins TRBV2 to TRBJ1-3, with D tentatively TRBD1 (5 bases). The CDR3 loop spans 13 amino acids. Trimming pared 3 bases from V and 8 bases from J, leaving 11 bases between. Germline V CDR1 and CDR2: SNHLY, FYNNEI. DNA for the CDR3: TGTGCCAGCAGTGACCCGACAGTACACACCATATATTTT. It specifies CASSDPTVHTIYF.

The V and J genes are TRBV11-2 and TRBJ2-7; 13 bases align to TRBD2. There are 14 residues in the CDR3. The germline gives CDR1 SGHAT, CDR2 FQNNGV. Trimming removed 8 bases from V and 1 base from J; junction bases left unmatched: 2. CDR3 DNA sequence: TGTGCCAGCGCGGGACTAGCGGGATCCTACGAGCAGTACTTC. The encoded protein is CASAGLAGSYEQYF.

The chain combines TRBV25-1 with TRBJ1-2; 8 bases map to TRBD1. CDR3 size: 14 residues. Per the germline V gene, CDR1 is MGHDK and CDR2 is SYGVNS. V lost 5 bases to trimming and J lost 2 bases; unmatched junction nucleotides: 4. As DNA, the CDR3 is TGTGCCAGCAGTACCCGGACAGGGAACTATGGCTACACCTTC. Protein product: CASSTRTGNYGYTF.

The CDR3 nucleotides read TGTGCCAGCAGTAGGACAGGGGGCGCCGGCTCCTCACCCCTCCACTTT. This codes for CASSRTGGAGSSPLHF. The rearrangement links TRBV28 to TRBJ1-6, with TRBD1 matching 11 bases. V was clipped by 5 bases and J by 10 bases; unmatched bases: 10. This CDR3 contains 16 residues. Germline CDR1 is MDHEN and CDR2 is SYDVKM. The full variable domain, its missing parts supplied by reference TRBV28 and TRBJ1-6, is DVKVTQSSRYLVKRTGEKVFLECVQDMDHENMFWYRQDPGLGLRLIYFSYDVKMKEKGDIPEGYSVSREKKERFSLILESASTNQTSMYLCASSRTGGAGSSPLHFGNGTRLTVT.

On this clone: In the same sample, other DNA sequences code for this CDR3. The rearrangement uses TRBV4-1 and TRBJ2-7; D not certain. The V gene's germline CDR1 is MGHRA and CDR2 YSYEKL. This CDR3 spans 12 amino acids. Trimming took off 0 bases at V and 4 bases at J, with 4 bases between the two ends. The CDR3 is CASSQDLYEQYF. CDR3 bases: TGCGCCAGCAGCCAAGATCTTTACGAGCAGTACTTC.

The rearrangement uses TRBV7-9 and TRBJ2-2, with 14 bases matching TRBD2. This CDR3 is built from 19 residues. The V gene end was trimmed by 7 bases and the J gene end by 0 bases; junction bases not matched to a gene: 10. Germline lookup yields CDR1 SEHNR and CDR2 FQNEAQ (reference sequence). CDR3 nucleotide sequence: TGTGCCAGCATCGCCCCCGGGACTAGCGGGGGCACGAACACCGGGGAGCTGTTTTTT. This codes for CASIAPGTSGGTNTGELFF.

The chain recombines TRBV9 with TRBJ2-2, with D possibly matching TRBD2 (6 bases). V was pared by 4 bases and J by 3 bases, with 10 bases between. This CDR3 is 14 amino acids long. Germline V CDR1 and CDR2: SGDLS, YYNGEE. Here the CDR3 DNA reads TGTGCCAGCAGCAAAGGAGGGGACACCGGGGAGCTGTTTTTT. Translated, it gives CASSKGGDTGELFF. Looking up the rest from reference TRBV9 and TRBJ2-2 gives the full variable domain: DSGVTQTPKHLITATGQRVTLRCSPRSGDLSVYWYQQSLDQGLQFLIQYYNGEERAKGNILERFSAQQFPDLHSELNLSSLELGDSALYFCASSKGGDTGELFFGEGSRLTVL.

The V gene is TRBV30, the J gene TRBJ2-3; TRBD2 matches at 12 bases. The germline CDR1 and CDR2 sequences are GTSNPN and SVGIG (reference sequence). V dropped 7 bases and J dropped 0; count of bases not matched to a gene: 14. This CDR3 has 18 residues. The CDR3 DNA follows: TGTGCCTACCTGCTGCTAGCGGGGGGGGAAACTAGCACAGATACGCAGTATTTT. Protein product: CAYLLLAGGETSTDTQYF.

V is TRBV27 and J is TRBJ2-7; 8 nucleotides line up with TRBD1. The CDR3 has 12 residues. J was trimmed by 6 bases and V by 3 bases; bases with no gene match: 1. Germline CDR1 is MNHEY and CDR2 is SMNVEV (reference sequence). CDR3 sequence: CASSLTGVEQYF. The CDR3 nucleotides read TGTGCCAGCAGTTTGACAGGGGTCGAGCAGTACTTC.

The V gene is TRBV7-2, the J gene TRBJ1-1; D uncertain. The CDR3 consists of 15 residues. The germline V gene encodes CDR1 SGHTA and CDR2 FQGNSA. The V and J ends lost 2 bases and 5 bases respectively, with 15 bases between them. Here the CDR3 DNA reads TGTGCCAGCAGCTTACGCCTCGGGGATAGGACTGAAGCTTTCTTT. Translation gives CASSLRLGDRTEAFF.

The chain links TRBV6-2 or TRBV6-3 to TRBJ1-4; D unclear. The CDR3 has 12 amino acids. Between the trimmed V and J ends, which lost 6 bases and 7 bases, there was a span of 9 bases. Germline loops: CDR1 MNHEY, CDR2 SVGEGT. The CDR3 here is CASSLLSEKLFF. CDR3 DNA: TGTGCCAGCAGCCTACTGTCTGAAAAACTGTTTTTT.

V is TRBV7-8 and J is TRBJ1-1; possibly TRBD1 for D (5 bases). CDR1 SGHVS and CDR2 FQNEAQ come from the germline V gene. V was pared by 5 bases and J by 2 bases, with 12 bases between. The CDR3 covers 14 residues. CDR3 sequence (DNA): TGTGCCAGCAGCCTACAGGTCCTAAACACTGAAGCTTTCTTT. Its protein is CASSLQVLNTEAFF.

This clone was detected once. The chain employs TRBV28 and TRBJ1-3; the D gene is possibly TRBD1 (5 bases). V dropped 8 bases and J dropped 4 bases, with 9 bases sitting between them. This CDR3 spans 12 amino acids. In germline, CDR1 is MDHEN, CDR2 SYDVKM. CDR3 in amino acids: CASGTPGNTIYF. The CDR3 DNA is TGTGCCAGCGGGACTCCCGGAAACACCATATATTTT.

CDR3 loop: CASSYFDYGYTF. The CDR3 DNA reads as TGTGCCAGCAGTTATTTCGACTATGGCTACACCTTC. This chain connects TRBV6-2 or TRBV6-3 to TRBJ1-2; D remains unclear. V lost 3 bases and J 3 bases, leaving 5 bases between the germline ends. The germline CDR1 and CDR2 sequences are MNHEY and SVGEGT. This CDR3 contains 12 residues.

The chain is built from TRBV24-1 and TRBJ1-2; possibly TRBD1 for D (5 bases). CDR3 length: 13 amino acids. V lost 5 bases to trimming and J lost 1 base, with 7 bases between them. Germline V gene sequence: CDR1 KGHDR, CDR2 SFDVKD. This chain's CDR3 is CATSVRGNYGYTF. The CDR3, as DNA: TGTGCCACCAGTGTAAGGGGTAACTATGGCTACACCTTC.

V is TRBV19 and J is TRBJ1-6; D call uncertain. Germline V gene data show CDR1 as LNHDA and CDR2 as SQIVND (reference sequence). V lost 5 bases, J lost 7 bases, and 18 bases lay in between. The CDR3 consists of 16 residues. The CDR3 is CASSPGGRFPNSPLHF. The CDR3 DNA sequence: TGTGCCAGTAGTCCAGGAGGACGCTTCCCCAATTCACCCCTCCACTTT.

The CDR3 protein is CASSPQGFNRGRYGYTF. The CDR3 DNA reads TGTGCCAGCAGCCCACAGGGGTTTAACCGGGGTCGATATGGCTACACCTTC. The genes are TRBV5-4 and TRBJ1-2, with TRBD1 matching 7 bases. Germline trimming cut 4 bases from V and 5 bases from J; bases unmatched to any gene: 17. The germline V gene encodes CDR1 SGHNT and CDR2 YYREEE (reference sequence). There are 17 residues in the CDR3.

The V call is TRBV27, the J call TRBJ1-5; 9 bases match TRBD1. CDR1 and CDR2 (germline): MNHEY, SMNVEV (reference sequence). This CDR3 has 15 residues. Losses at the gene ends were 6 bases for V and 0 bases for J; bases not matched to a gene: 3. CDR3 nucleotide sequence: TGTGCCAGCAGGAGGGACAGGGATAGCAATCAGCCCCAGCATTTT. Translation: CASRRDRDSNQPQHF.